This T cell receptor (beta chain) was retrieved from a study of prognosis after radiotherapy for stage I lung cancer. Across the whole study: Non-small cell lung cancer patients at stage I were enrolled between April 2018 and early 2019. The roughly 12 male and 6 or 7 female patients were aged 53 to 84, median approximately 71 years.

Study observations and caveats: The study found lower Shannon entropy after stereotactic body radiation therapy in patients who developed distant metastases. It was reported that patients with metastases and those without them differed in TRBV and TRBJ gene usage.

This CDR3 has 14 amino acids. Deletions cut 3 bases from V and 4 bases from J, with 7 bases between. CDR1 SGHNT and CDR2 YENEEA come from the germline V gene. Worth noting for this clonotype: Its specificity is not known.

Genomic DNA yielded TCR beta CDR3, amplified by two-round multiplex PCR. Initially, in first-round PCR, primers specific to each TRBV and TRBJ gene were used. One entry per CDR3 protein, called by TCRdb with MiXCR from the multiplex PCR reads. The repertoire includes fewer than 25,000 distinct CDR3 sequences, roughly 40% of them detected once, and roughly three fifths sits in the top ten. The sample here was PBMCs, taken before or after stereotactic body radiation therapy (not recorded which). This TCR derives from a donor at least 50 years old with non-small cell lung cancer. This chain connects TRBV11-3 to TRBJ2-6; D gene uncertain. The CDR3 protein is CASSFGSGANVLTF. For the CDR3, the DNA is TGTGCCAGCAGCTTTGGGTCCGGGGCCAACGTCCTGACTTTC.